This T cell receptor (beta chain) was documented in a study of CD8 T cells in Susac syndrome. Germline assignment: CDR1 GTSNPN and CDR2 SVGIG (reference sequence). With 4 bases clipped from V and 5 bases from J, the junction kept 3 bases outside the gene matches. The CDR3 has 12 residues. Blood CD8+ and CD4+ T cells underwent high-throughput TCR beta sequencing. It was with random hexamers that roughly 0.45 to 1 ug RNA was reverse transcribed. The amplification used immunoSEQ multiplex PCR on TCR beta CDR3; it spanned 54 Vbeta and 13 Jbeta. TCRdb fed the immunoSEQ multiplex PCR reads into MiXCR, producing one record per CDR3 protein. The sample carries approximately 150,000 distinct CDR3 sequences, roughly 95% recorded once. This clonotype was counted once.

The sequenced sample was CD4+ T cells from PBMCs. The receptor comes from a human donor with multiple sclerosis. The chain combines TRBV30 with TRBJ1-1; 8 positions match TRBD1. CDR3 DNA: TGTGCCTGGACAAGGACAGGGACTGAAGCTTTCTTT. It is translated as CAWTRTGTEAFF.